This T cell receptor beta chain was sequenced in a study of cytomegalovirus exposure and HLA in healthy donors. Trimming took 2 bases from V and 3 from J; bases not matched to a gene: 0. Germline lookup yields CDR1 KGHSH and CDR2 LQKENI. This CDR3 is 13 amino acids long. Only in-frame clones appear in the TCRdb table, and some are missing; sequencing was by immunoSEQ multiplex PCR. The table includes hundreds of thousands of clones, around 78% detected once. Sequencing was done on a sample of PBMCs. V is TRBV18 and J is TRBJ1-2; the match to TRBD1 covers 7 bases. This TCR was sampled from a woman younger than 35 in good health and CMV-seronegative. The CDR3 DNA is TGTGCCAGCTCACCAACAGGGGACTATGGCTACACCTTC. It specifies CASSPTGDYGYTF.